This T cell receptor (beta chain) was recorded in a study of CD4 T cell repertoires in COVID-19. Deletions cut 4 bases from V and 5 bases from J, with 18 bases between. The germline gives CDR1 KGHSH, CDR2 LQKENI. CDR3 size: 15 residues. Recombinant SARS-CoV-2 spike or nucleoprotein, presented by autologous monocytes, stimulated the CFSE-labeled cells. The protocol was immunoSEQ multiplex PCR, while the TCRdb copy is restricted to in-frame clones and leaves out a portion. This sample has under 650 clones, with 20% to 25% found just once. This clone is medium-sized within its sample. Antigen unknown. The sequence came from a human donor who had COVID-19. The source material was central memory CD4+ T cells, cultured in vitro, sampled after recovery from COVID-19. The chain couples TRBV18 to TRBJ2-7, with D unresolved. This CDR3 reads CASSRGWKRPHEQYF. CDR3 DNA: TGTGCCAGCTCACGGGGATGGAAAAGACCCCACGAGCAGTACTTC.